This T cell receptor (beta chain) was retrieved from a study of chemoradiotherapy in HPV16-positive cancers. CDR3 length: 15 residues. V lost 0 bases, J lost 7 bases, and 14 bases lay in between. Per germline, CDR1 SGHRS and CDR2 YFSETQ. TCRdb keeps only in-frame clones here, not all; method: immunoSEQ multiplex PCR. The sample includes 30,000 to 40,000 clones, roughly 90% of them seen just once. The rearrangement uses TRBV5-1 and TRBJ1-5; D is uncertain. The receptor's source is a human donor with HPV-associated anogenital cancer. Sequenced material: blood, taken from a patient who underwent chemoradiotherapy. CDR3: CASSLGTSKTQPQHF. DNA for the CDR3: TGCGCCAGCAGCTTGGGCACGTCTAAAACACAGCCCCAGCATTTT.